This T cell receptor beta chain was captured by sequencing in a study of blood T cell repertoires in COVID-19. Libraries were prepared by immunoSEQ multiplex PCR; TCRdb keeps only in-frame clonotypes and omits some of them. Found here are fewer than 450,000 clones, 90% to 95% of them singletons; the top ten hold around 3.3%. This CDR3 contains 14 residues. Trimming took 2 bases from V and 4 from J, leaving 11 bases between them. Germline lookup yields CDR1 MNHEY and CDR2 SVGAGI. The sample taken for sequencing was peripheral blood. This chain connects TRBV6-5 to TRBJ1-1, with D unresolved. The receptor comes from a woman aged 18 to 35 who had recovered from COVID-19. In DNA form, the CDR3 reads TGTGCCAGCAGTTACGGACCCGAGGGCACTGAAGCTTTCTTT. Its translation is CASSYGPEGTEAFF.